Below, 19 T cell receptor beta chains from the same sample are listed, as sequenced in a study of blood T cells in healthy people across ages. Primed by a sample-barcoded 5' primer and a J-beta primer mix, a second PCR proceeded for 7 to 11 cycles. TCRdb reanalysed the 5' RACE reads using MiXCR and keeps one entry per CDR3 protein. Altogether about 1.8 million distinct CDR3 sequences are present, 49% being singletons, with the ten largest covering less than 2.5%. Sequencing used blood. These receptors originate from a woman aged 40 to 50 in good health.

V is TRBV6-6 and J is TRBJ1-1; D gene unclear. The CDR3 sequence is 13 residues long. Trimming cost V 7 bases and J 1 base, with 10 bases left between them. The V gene's germline CDR1 is MNHNY and CDR2 SVGAGI (reference sequence). CDR3 residues: CASTETANTEAFF. The CDR3 nucleotides read TGTGCCAGCACTGAGACGGCGAACACTGAAGCTTTCTTT.

This chain connects TRBV20-1 to TRBJ2-1, with a possible D match to TRBD1 (5 bases). The germline V gene has CDR1 DFQATT and CDR2 SNEGSKA (reference sequence). The germline V and J ends were trimmed by 3 bases and 8 bases, with 14 bases remaining between them. CDR3 length: 13 amino acids. CDR3 region: CSASSAGKDEQFF. The CDR3 nucleotides read TGCAGTGCTAGCTCGGCAGGGAAGGATGAGCAGTTCTTC.

In this sample, this clonotype turned up a few times. The V gene is TRBV7-2, the J gene TRBJ2-1; 8 bases are shared with TRBD2. TRBJ2-7 matches the DNA end more closely, so the J call is doubtful. CDR1 is SGHTA and CDR2 is FQGNSA in the germline V gene. This CDR3 has 17 residues. The CDR3 nucleotides are TGTGCCAGCAGCAGCAAGGGGAGCGGGGGATCCTACAATGAGCAGTACTTC. Amino acids: CASSSKGSGGSYNEQYF.

V usage is TRBV6-6 and J usage is TRBJ2-6, with 7 bases that match TRBD1. V shed 4 bases and J 2 bases; nucleotides not matched to a gene: 8. The CDR3 is made up of 17 amino acids. The germline gives CDR1 MNHNY, CDR2 SVGAGI (reference sequence). The CDR3, as DNA: TGTGCCAGCAGTTCGGACAGGATCTTGGCTGGGGCCAACGTCCTGACTTTC. It specifies CASSSDRILAGANVLTF.

Only a few counts were recorded for this clonotype. The chain employs TRBV9 and TRBJ1-2; 8 bases match TRBD1. Germline CDR1 SGDLS, CDR2 YYNGEE. V lost 4 bases and J lost 1; bases outside the gene matches: 6. The CDR3 runs to 15 residues. CDR3 region: CASSPQGAGNYGYTF. CDR3 DNA sequence: TGTGCCAGCAGCCCCCAGGGGGCGGGTAACTATGGCTACACCTTC.

This clonotype has only a few counts. DNA for the CDR3: TGTGCCAGCAGCTTAGATGGGGGGGACTATGGCTACACCTTC. Translating it yields CASSLDGGDYGYTF. The gene calls are TRBV7-9 and TRBJ1-2; D perhaps matches TRBD1 (5 bases). In germline, CDR1 is SEHNR, CDR2 FQNEAQ (reference sequence). Trimming removed 1 base from V and 3 bases from J, with 9 bases in between. This CDR3 has 14 amino acids.

CDR3 residues: CASSGWQGVKGYTF. CDR3 bases: TGTGCCAGCAGCGGATGGCAGGGGGTCAAGGGCTACACCTTC. The chain is built from TRBV7-9 and TRBJ1-2; TRBD1 aligns across 7 bases. This CDR3 has 14 residues. CDR1 is SEHNR and CDR2 is FQNEAQ in the germline V gene (reference sequence). V lost 5 bases and J lost 8; bases outside the gene matches: 11.

V usage is TRBV6-2 or TRBV6-3 and J usage is TRBJ1-2; TRBD1 aligns across 7 bases. Germline loops: CDR1 MNHEY, CDR2 SVGEGT. CDR3 length equals 15 residues. V gave up 6 bases and J gave up 5 bases; unmatched junction bases: 12. The CDR3 here is CASRPTGTGAYGYTF. CDR3 sequence (DNA): TGTGCCAGCAGACCCACGGGAACAGGGGCGTATGGCTACACCTTC.

The V and J genes are TRBV6-4 and TRBJ1-2; a weak D match, TRBD1 (6 bases). The CDR3 has 12 amino acids. Germline V gives CDR1 MRHNA, CDR2 SNTAGT. Between the trimmed V and J ends, which lost 3 bases and 6 bases, there was a span of 8 bases. The CDR3 loop is CASSDNRDGYTF. As DNA, the CDR3 is TGTGCCAGCAGTGATAACAGGGATGGCTACACCTTC.

The chain employs TRBV27 and TRBJ1-5; no clear D. The CDR3 is 15 amino acids. Germline V gene lookup returns CDR1 MNHEY and CDR2 SMNVEV (reference sequence). V lost 5 bases and J lost 3, with 14 bases in between. CDR3 DNA: TGTGCCAGCAGTCACCGGGCCCCGTCCAATCAGCCCCAGCATTTT. This gives the protein CASSHRAPSNQPQHF.

This clonotype was picked up a small number of times. The V and J genes are TRBV7-2 and TRBJ1-2; TRBD1 matches at 7 bases. Germline-derived CDR1 and CDR2 are SGHTA and FQGNSA. The CDR3 length is 15 residues. Losses at the gene ends were 7 bases for V and 7 bases for J; bases not matched to a gene: 15. This CDR3 reads CASNFEDRRPIGYTF. CDR3 DNA: TGTGCCAGCAACTTCGAGGACAGGAGGCCGATTGGCTACACCTTC.

Only a few counts were recorded for this clonotype. The V and J genes are TRBV12-3 or TRBV12-4 and TRBJ2-1; 14 bases map to TRBD2. The CDR3 runs 19 residues. J gave up 0 bases and V 5 bases, and 9 bases lay outside the gene matches. The CDR3 bases are TGTGCCAGCAGTCCCCCGGGACTAGCGGGGGACAGCTCCTACAATGAGCAGTTCTTC. Protein product: CASSPPGLAGDSSYNEQFF.

V gene TRBV5-5 combines with J gene TRBJ2-1; either TRBD1 or TRBD2 may supply D (5 bases each). The V and J ends lost 3 bases and 5 bases respectively, with 24 bases between them. Germline CDR1 reads SGHKS; CDR2 reads YYEKEE (reference sequence). CDR3 size: 18 residues. The CDR3 loop reads CASSSLGVVSPRDNEQFF. The CDR3 coding sequence is TGTGCCAGCAGCTCCCTGGGGGTAGTGAGCCCTAGGGACAATGAGCAGTTCTTC.

This clonotype was observed a few times. The chain employs TRBV4-1 and TRBJ2-7; TRBD1 matches 7 bases. The V segment lost 4 bases and the J segment 1 base; nucleotides outside the gene matches: 10. Germline CDR1 is MGHRA and CDR2 is YSYEKL. This CDR3 spans 16 amino acids. The CDR3 loop is CASSPYRQGASYEQYF. As DNA, the CDR3 is TGCGCCAGCAGCCCATACCGACAGGGTGCTTCCTACGAGCAGTACTTC.

This chain links TRBV20-1 with TRBJ1-2; TRBD1 matches at 10 bases. V shed 5 bases, J shed 2 bases, and the junction held 5 bases outside the gene matches. CDR1 and CDR2 (germline): DFQATT, SNEGSKA (reference sequence). The CDR3 runs to 14 residues. CDR3 nucleotides: TGCAGTGCTTCTTCGGGACAGGGGAACTATGGCTACACCTTC. It is translated as CSASSGQGNYGYTF.

The chain carries TRBV29-1 and TRBJ2-5, with a tentative D call TRBD1 (6 bases). V gave up 7 bases and J gave up 5 bases, with 14 bases separating them. CDR1 and CDR2 from the germline V gene are SQVTM and ANQGSEA. There are 12 residues in the CDR3. The CDR3 bases are TGCAGCGCCTCAGACAGGCCCGAGACCCAGTACTTC. The encoded protein is CSASDRPETQYF.

There are a few counts of this clonotype. The chain carries TRBV29-1 and TRBJ2-5; a possible D gene is TRBD1 (6 bases). The germline V gene encodes CDR1 SQVTM and CDR2 ANQGSEA. Trimming took off 4 bases at V and 1 base at J, with 19 bases between the two ends. The CDR3 contains 16 residues. In DNA, the CDR3 is TGCAGCGTTGTAGGTTTTGGACAGAGTTTCCAAGAGACCCAGTACTTC. This encodes CSVVGFGQSFQETQYF.

This chain connects TRBV6-2 or TRBV6-3 to TRBJ2-3; D ambiguous. CDR3 size: 12 residues. The V end lost 10 bases, the J end lost 5 bases, and 13 bases lay between the germline ends. Germline V gives CDR1 MNHEY, CDR2 SVGEGT. The CDR3 DNA follows: TGTGCCACCAAAGGTGGTAGAGATACGCAGTATTTT. This gives the protein CATKGGRDTQYF.

The CDR3 DNA sequence: TGCAGTGAAGGGAAAGCTAACTATGGCTACACCTTC. This gives the protein CSEGKANYGYTF. The rearrangement uses TRBV20-1 and TRBJ1-2; D uncertain. Trimming shortened V by 7 bases and J by 0 bases, and 9 bases separated the two germline ends. The CDR3 contains 12 residues. Germline V gene sequence: CDR1 DFQATT, CDR2 SNEGSKA (reference sequence).